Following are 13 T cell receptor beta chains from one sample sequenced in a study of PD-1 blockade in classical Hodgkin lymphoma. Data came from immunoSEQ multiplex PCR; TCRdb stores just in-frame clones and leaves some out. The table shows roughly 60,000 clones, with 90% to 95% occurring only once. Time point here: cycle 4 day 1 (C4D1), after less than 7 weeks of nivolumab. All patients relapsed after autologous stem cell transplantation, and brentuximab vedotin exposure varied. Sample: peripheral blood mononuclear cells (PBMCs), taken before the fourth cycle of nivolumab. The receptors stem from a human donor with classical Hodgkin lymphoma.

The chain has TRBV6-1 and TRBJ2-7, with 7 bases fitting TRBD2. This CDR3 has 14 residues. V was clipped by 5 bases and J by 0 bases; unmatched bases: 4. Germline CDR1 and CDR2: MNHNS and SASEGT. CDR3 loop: CASSYRGSSYEQYF. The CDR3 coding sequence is TGTGCCAGCAGTTATCGCGGGAGCTCCTACGAGCAGTACTTC.

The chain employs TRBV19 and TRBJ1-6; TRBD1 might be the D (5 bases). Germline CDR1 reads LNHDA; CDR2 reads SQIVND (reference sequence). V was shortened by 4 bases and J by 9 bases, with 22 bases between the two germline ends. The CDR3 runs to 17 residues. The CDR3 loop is CASSKWGREDQSSPLHF. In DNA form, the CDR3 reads TGTGCCAGTAGTAAGTGGGGGAGGGAGGACCAGTCTTCACCCCTCCACTTT.

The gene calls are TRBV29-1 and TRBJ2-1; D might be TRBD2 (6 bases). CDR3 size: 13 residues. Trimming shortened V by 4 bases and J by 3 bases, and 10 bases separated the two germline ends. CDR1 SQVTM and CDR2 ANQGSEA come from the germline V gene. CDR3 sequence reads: CSVAKTSYNEQFF. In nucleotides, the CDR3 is TGCAGCGTTGCTAAGACTAGCTACAATGAGCAGTTCTTC.

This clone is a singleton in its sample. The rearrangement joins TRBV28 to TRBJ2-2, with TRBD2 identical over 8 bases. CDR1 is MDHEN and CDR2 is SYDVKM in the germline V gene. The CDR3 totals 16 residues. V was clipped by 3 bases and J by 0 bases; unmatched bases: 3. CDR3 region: CASSFLSGTNTGELFF. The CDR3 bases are TGTGCCAGCAGTTTTCTTAGCGGGACGAACACCGGGGAGCTGTTTTTT.

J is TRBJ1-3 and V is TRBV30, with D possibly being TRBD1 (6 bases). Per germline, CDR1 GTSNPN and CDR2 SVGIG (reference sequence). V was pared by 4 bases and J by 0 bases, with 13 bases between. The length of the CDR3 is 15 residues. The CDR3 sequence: CAWTRDIVSGNTIYF. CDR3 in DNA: TGTGCCTGGACCCGGGACATCGTCTCTGGAAACACCATATATTTT. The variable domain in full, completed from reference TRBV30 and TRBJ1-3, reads SQTIHQWPATLVQPVGSPLSLECTVEGTSNPNLYWYRQAAGRGLQLLFYSVGIGQISSEVPQNLSASRPQDRQFILSSKKLLLSDSGFYLCAWTRDIVSGNTIYFGEGSWLTVV.

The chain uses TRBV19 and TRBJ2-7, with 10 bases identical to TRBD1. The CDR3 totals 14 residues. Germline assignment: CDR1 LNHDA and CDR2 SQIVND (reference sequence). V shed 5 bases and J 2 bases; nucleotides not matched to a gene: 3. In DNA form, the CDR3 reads TGTGCCAGTAGTCCGGGACAGGGGCCCTACGAGCAGTACTTC. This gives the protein CASSPGQGPYEQYF.

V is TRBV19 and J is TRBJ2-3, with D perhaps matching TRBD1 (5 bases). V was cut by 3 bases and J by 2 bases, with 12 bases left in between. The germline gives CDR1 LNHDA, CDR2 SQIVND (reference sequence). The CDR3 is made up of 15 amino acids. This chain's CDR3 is CASSIEETDTDTQYF. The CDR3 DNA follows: TGTGCCAGTAGTATTGAGGAGACAGACACAGATACGCAGTATTTT. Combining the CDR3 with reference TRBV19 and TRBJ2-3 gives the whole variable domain DGGITQSPKYLFRKEGQNVTLSCEQNLNHDAMYWYRQDPGQGLRLIYYSQIVNDFQKGDIAEGYSVSREKKESFPLTVTSAQKNPTAFYLCASSIEETDTDTQYFGPGTRLTVL.

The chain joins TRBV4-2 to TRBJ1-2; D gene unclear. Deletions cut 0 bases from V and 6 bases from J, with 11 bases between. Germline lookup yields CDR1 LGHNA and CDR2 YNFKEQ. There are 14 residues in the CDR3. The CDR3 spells CASSQDPTPDGYTF. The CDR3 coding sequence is TGTGCCAGCAGCCAAGATCCGACGCCAGATGGCTACACCTTC.

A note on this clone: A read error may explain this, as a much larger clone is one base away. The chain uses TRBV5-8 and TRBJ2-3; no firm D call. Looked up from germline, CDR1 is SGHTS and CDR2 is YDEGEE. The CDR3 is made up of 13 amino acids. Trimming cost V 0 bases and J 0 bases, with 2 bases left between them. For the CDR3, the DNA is TGTGCCAGCAGCTTGGATAGCACAGATACGCAGTATTTT. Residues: CASSLDSTDTQYF.

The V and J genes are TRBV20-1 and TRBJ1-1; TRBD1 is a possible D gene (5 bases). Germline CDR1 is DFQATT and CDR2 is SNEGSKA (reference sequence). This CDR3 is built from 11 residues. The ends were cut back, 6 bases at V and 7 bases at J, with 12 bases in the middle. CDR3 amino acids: CSAPTEGEAFF. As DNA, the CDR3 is TGCAGTGCCCCGACAGAGGGTGAAGCTTTCTTT.

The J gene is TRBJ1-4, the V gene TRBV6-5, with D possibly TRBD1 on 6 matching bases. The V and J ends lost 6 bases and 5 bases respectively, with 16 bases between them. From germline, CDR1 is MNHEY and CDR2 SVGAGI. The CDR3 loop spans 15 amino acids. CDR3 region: CASSQSTGSNEKLFF. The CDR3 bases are TGTGCCAGCAGCCAATCGACAGGCTCCAATGAAAAACTGTTTTTT.

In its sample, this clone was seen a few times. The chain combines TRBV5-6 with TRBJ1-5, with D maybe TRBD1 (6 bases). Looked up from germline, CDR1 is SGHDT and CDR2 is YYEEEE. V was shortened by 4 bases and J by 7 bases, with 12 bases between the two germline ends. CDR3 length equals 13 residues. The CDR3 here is CASSHAGEQPQHF. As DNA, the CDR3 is TGTGCCAGCAGCCACGCAGGGGAACAGCCCCAGCATTTT. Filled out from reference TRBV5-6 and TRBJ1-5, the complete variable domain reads DAGVTQSPTHLIKTRGQQVTLRCSPKSGHDTVSWYQQALGQGPQFIFQYYEEEERQRGNFPDRFSGHQFPNYSSELNVNALLLGDSALYLCASSHAGEQPQHFGDGTRLSIL.

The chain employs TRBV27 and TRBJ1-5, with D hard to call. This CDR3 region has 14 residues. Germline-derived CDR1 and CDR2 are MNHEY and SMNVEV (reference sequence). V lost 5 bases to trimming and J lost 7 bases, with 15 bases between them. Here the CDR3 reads CASSPRGGLQPQHF. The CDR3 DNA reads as TGTGCCAGCAGTCCCCGTGGAGGGCTACAGCCCCAGCATTTT.